This T cell receptor (beta chain) emerged from a study of siplizumab effects on memory and regulatory T cells. Sequenced by immunoSEQ multiplex PCR; TCRdb stores in-frame clones only, minus some. The sample has 55,000 to 70,000 clones, more than 85% seen once. CDR3 length: 16 residues. V lost 0 bases and J lost 0, with 9 bases in between. CDR1 SGHNT and CDR2 YENEEA come from the germline V gene. Sequencing was performed on CD8+ T cells sorted from blood. This receptor was identified in a human donor in good health. This chain uses TRBV11-3 with TRBJ2-1; no definite D call. CDR3 DNA: TGTGCCAGCAGCTTAGATCCAGCAAGCTCCTACAATGAGCAGTTCTTC. It translates to CASSLDPASSYNEQFF.